Sequencing of this T cell receptor (beta chain) was carried out in a study of blood T cell repertoires in COVID-19 (dated by TCRdb to between 2020 and 2021). With respect to the entire study: Samples from collaborators originated in the United States, Italy and Spain and spanned both the acute and convalescent phases of COVID-19. The repertoires were made available in a free public database intended to serve as a resource for research on the immune response to SARS-CoV-2. Samples were obtained from the ongoing ImmuneRACE study (first 160 participants) and from about 1,300 subjects provided by 6 global collaborators. The material from the prospective study consisted of cDNA or gDNA derived from T cells, B-cell-depleted T cells, or PBMCs. Deeply sampled blood TCRbeta repertoires from subjects exposed to, actively infected with, or recovered from COVID-19 were included in the dataset. HLA class I and class II types, where available, came from metadata supplied by the sample provider rather than from assay-based typing. Nearly every sample came with metadata listing a de-identified subject ID, COVID-19 status, age in years and sex. Beyond this particular receptor, the publication reports: The quantity of clinical and demographic metadata differed by source and by participant and was supplied without curation.

The germline V end is reduced by 5 bases and the J end by 7 bases; junction bases left unmatched: 5. Via the germline V gene (reference sequence), CDR1 is LGHDT and CDR2 YNNKEL. The CDR3 goes from the cysteine to the phenylalanine over 14 residues. The kept DNA is CDR3 alone, 42 bases in frame from the first base. TCRbeta CDR3 regions were amplified from genomic DNA using the immunoSEQ Assay, a bias-controlled multiplex PCR. In the source study's methods: Nucleated cell counts per sample were estimated from amplification of reference gene primers within the assay. Sequence reads were collapsed and filtered to measure the absolute abundance of every unique TCRbeta CDR3 rearrangement. Productive Simpson clonality was computed per sample as the square root of Simpson's diversity index over productive rearrangements. The source is immuneACCESS, and TCRdb retained only in-frame sequences with V and J called. Part of the clones is not carried over; for the studies checked, unresolved V genes explain less than half of this, and the remainder is unexplained. D and trimming come from the DNA, and the V and J calls and clone size come from that table. The sample includes approximately 250,000 clones, with less than 90% observed a single time. Less than 2% of the sample lies in the top ten.

Of note for this clone: What this receptor recognizes is not known. No base-level quality is on record; no much larger clone is a single base apart.

A second Seattle source provided samples from volunteer blood donors who had recovered from COVID-19. Whole blood was collected in K2EDTA tubes by collaborating institutions according to the institutions' own protocols. For TCRbeta analysis, collaborators shipped samples in one of three forms: frozen whole blood, isolated PBMCs, or DNA extracted from either of those sample types. The clonotype was recovered from a woman between 40 and 55 years old who had recovered from COVID-19. The sample taken for sequencing was peripheral blood. Recombination linked TRBV3-1 (or the pseudogene TRBV3-2) to TRBJ1-6; 7 middle bases align to TRBD1. The CDR3 reads CASSASRGNSPLHF. The sequenced DNA is TGTGCCAGCAGCGCCTCCAGGGGGAATTCACCCCTCCACTTT.